The 31 T cell receptor beta chains below come from one sample, sequenced in a study of cytomegalovirus exposure and HLA in healthy donors. The study ran its PCR with 60 Vbeta and 13 Jbeta primers. Some clones are missing from TCRdb's copy, which holds only in-frame ones; the method was immunoSEQ multiplex PCR. The sample gives about 160,000 clones, 70% to 90% of which show up once; less than 2.5% is in the top ten. The sample consisted of PBMCs. The receptors shown here come from a man younger than 35 in good health and CMV-seropositive.

This rearrangement joins TRBV7-9 to TRBJ2-1; 15 bases fit TRBD2. The CDR3 totals 15 residues. V dropped 6 bases and J dropped 7; count of bases not matched to a gene: 4. Germline assignment: CDR1 SEHNR and CDR2 FQNEAQ (reference sequence). The CDR3 is CASRRTSGGVNEQFF. CDR3 DNA: TGTGCCAGCAGACGGACTAGCGGGGGGGTTAATGAGCAGTTCTTC.

In this sample, this clone turned up a few times. The CDR3 DNA reads as TGTGCCAGCACCTCCTGGGGCCGCAGAGACTATGGCTACACCTTC. Protein: CASTSWGRRDYGYTF. V and J are TRBV7-2 and TRBJ1-2; a weak D match, TRBD1 (5 bases). V was shortened by 7 bases and J by 3 bases, with 18 bases between the two germline ends. This CDR3 has 15 amino acids. The V gene's germline CDR1 is SGHTA and CDR2 FQGNSA.

The chain has TRBV5-1 and TRBJ2-2, with 10 bases that match TRBD1. From germline, CDR1 is SGHRS and CDR2 YFSETQ. With 4 bases clipped from V and 6 bases from J, the junction kept 9 bases outside the gene matches. The CDR3 contains 16 residues. CDR3 residues: CASSREPGQGSGELFF. DNA for the CDR3: TGCGCCAGCAGCCGAGAGCCGGGACAGGGGTCCGGGGAGCTGTTTTTT.

V and J are TRBV19 and TRBJ2-2; D unresolved. Germline CDR1 is LNHDA and CDR2 is SQIVND (reference sequence). The CDR3 totals 13 residues. Trimming took 10 bases from V and 5 from J, leaving 14 bases between them. CDR3 nucleotide sequence: TGTGCCACACAGTATCAAATGACCGGGGAGCTGTTTTTT. Its translation is CATQYQMTGELFF.

The chain recombines TRBV19 with TRBJ1-1; perhaps TRBD1 as D (5 bases). Trimming took off 7 bases at V and 1 base at J, with 16 bases between the two ends. The CDR3 spans 15 residues. Germline-derived CDR1 and CDR2 are LNHDA and SQIVND (reference sequence). The CDR3 sequence is CASKGDWGRNTEAFF. The DNA of the CDR3 is TGTGCCAGTAAAGGGGACTGGGGACGGAACACTGAAGCTTTCTTT.

About this clone: No DNA is shown, since the ends of the CDR3 on it are uncertain; the CDR3 is the one TCRdb lists. The chain carries TRBV12-2 and TRBJ1-5; TRBD1, the D gene given by the table, was not confirmed from the DNA. TRBV12-2 constitutes a pseudogene. The CDR3 has 19 amino acids, counting both end residues. This chain's CDR3 is CASRLVGQGSIYSNQPQHF.

The chain couples TRBV7-2 to TRBJ1-2, with 8 nucleotides matching TRBD1. In germline, CDR1 is SGHTA, CDR2 FQGNSA. Unmatched junction bases numbered 15, after V lost 4 bases and J lost 8 bases. The CDR3 runs 16 residues. This CDR3 is CASSSLTGAPIGGYTF. CDR3 sequence (DNA): TGTGCCAGCAGCTCTCTGACAGGGGCCCCGATTGGAGGCTACACCTTC.

As for this clone: Compared with germline, one end of the junction differs, possibly owing to a read error. The same CDR3 is also encoded by other DNA sequences in this sample. This rearrangement joins TRBV12-5 to TRBJ2-6; possible D gene TRBD1, 5 bases. The germline V gene encodes CDR1 LGHNT and CDR2 FRNRAP. The CDR3 totals 14 residues. The CDR3 protein is CASGFSSGANVLTF. The CDR3 DNA is TGTGCTAGTGGTTTCAGCTCTGGGGCTAACGTCCTGACTTTC.

This clone was seen only a few times. In nucleotides, the CDR3 is TGTGCCAGTAGTGCCGCTTCACCGGGACAGGGTGGCGAGCAGTACTTC. Its protein product is CASSAASPGQGGEQYF. This chain joins TRBV19 and TRBJ2-7; TRBD1 agrees at 9 bases. CDR3 length equals 16 residues. Trimming cost V 5 bases and J 6 bases; bases outside gene matches: 14. Germline CDR1 LNHDA, CDR2 SQIVND (reference sequence). The whole variable domain, filled in from reference TRBV19 and TRBJ2-7, reads DGGITQSPKYLFRKEGQNVTLSCEQNLNHDAMYWYRQDPGQGLRLIYYSQIVNDFQKGDIAEGYSVSREKKESFPLTVTSAQKNPTAFYLCASSAASPGQGGEQYFGPGTRLTVT.

This chain joins TRBV5-1 and TRBJ1-2, with TRBD1 matching 8 bases. Trimming at V came to 0 bases and at J to 3 bases, leaving 7 bases not matched to a gene. Germline assignment: CDR1 SGHRS and CDR2 YFSETQ. The CDR3 is made up of 16 amino acids. The CDR3 sequence: CASSLDSGQEHYGYTF. For the CDR3, the DNA is TGCGCCAGCAGCTTGGATTCGGGACAGGAACACTATGGCTACACCTTC.

The CDR3 spells CASSLGRVDQPQHF. The DNA for the CDR3 is TGTGCCAGCAGCTTAGGGAGGGTCGATCAGCCCCAGCATTTT. V usage is TRBV7-8 and J usage is TRBJ1-5, with D hard to call. The germline V gene has CDR1 SGHVS and CDR2 FQNEAQ. CDR3 size: 14 residues. Trimming stripped 1 base from V and 5 bases from J, with 9 bases between. Full variable domain (missing parts from reference TRBV7-8 and TRBJ1-5): GAGVSQSPRYKVAKRGQDVALRCDPISGHVSLFWYQQALGQGPEFLTYFQNEAQLDKSGLPSDRFFAERPEGSVSTLKIQRTQQEDSAVYLCASSLGRVDQPQHFGDGTRLSIL.

This chain connects TRBV4-2 to TRBJ1-1, with D perhaps TRBD1 (5 bases). The CDR3 is 15 amino acids. The V end was cut by 1 base, the J end by 4 bases, with 13 bases between. Germline values: CDR1 LGHNA, CDR2 YNFKEQ. The CDR3 sequence: CASSQVFERGTEAFF. CDR3 DNA sequence: TGTGCCAGCAGCCAAGTTTTTGAAAGGGGCACTGAAGCTTTCTTT.

The CDR3 DNA follows: TGTGCCAGCAGTGAATCTTTTCAGCAGTACTTC. Residues: CASSESFQQYF. V and J are TRBV2 and TRBJ2-7; D call uncertain. Germline CDR1 reads SNHLY; CDR2 reads FYNNEI. The V and J ends lost 2 bases and 8 bases respectively, with 7 bases between them. The CDR3 runs to 11 residues.

This clone was picked up one time. The chain joins TRBV9 to TRBJ2-7; TRBD2 matches at 10 bases. The CDR3 contains 15 residues. V shed 3 bases, J shed 1 base, and the junction held 4 bases outside the gene matches. The germline gives CDR1 SGDLS, CDR2 YYNGEE. The CDR3 loop is CASSASGGPSYEQYF. As DNA, the CDR3 is TGTGCCAGCAGCGCTAGCGGGGGACCATCCTACGAGCAGTACTTC.

The gene calls are TRBV6-1 and TRBJ1-2; the D gene is possibly TRBD1 (6 bases). The CDR3 extends over 14 amino acids. In germline, CDR1 is MNHNS, CDR2 SASEGT. Trimming took 2 bases from V and 4 from J, leaving 11 bases between them. For the CDR3, the DNA is TGTGCCAGCAGTGAATTAGGACAGACCTATGGCTACACCTTC. Translated: CASSELGQTYGYTF.

The rearrangement joins TRBV6-6 to TRBJ1-3; D gene ambiguous. The length of the CDR3 is 16 residues. Germline CDR1 MNHNY, CDR2 SVGAGI (reference sequence). Trimming stripped 2 bases from V and 2 bases from J, with 13 bases between. The CDR3 sequence is CASSYTPTETGNTIYF. The CDR3 DNA sequence: TGTGCCAGCAGTTACACGCCTACCGAGACTGGAAACACCATATATTTT.

In nucleotides, the CDR3 is TGTGCTAGTGGTTTGAGGCCCACGGGAAGGTTAAACCTGGATCCTTATGGCTACACCTTC. This translates into CASGLRPTGRLNLDPYGYTF. The chain combines TRBV12-5 with TRBJ1-2; D gene unclear. Germline CDR1 LGHNT, CDR2 FRNRAP. With 2 bases removed from V and 5 bases from J, the gap between germline ends came to 30 bases. The CDR3 extends over 20 amino acids.

The chain couples TRBV7-6 to TRBJ2-7; 9 bases fit TRBD2. This CDR3 spans 13 amino acids. CDR1 and CDR2 (germline): SGHVS, FNYEAQ. Losses at the gene ends were 2 bases for V and 4 bases for J; bases not matched to a gene: 0. The CDR3 protein is CASSLSGGYEQYF. The CDR3 region has the DNA TGTGCCAGCAGCTTAAGCGGGGGGTACGAGCAGTACTTC.

This clone was observed a handful of times. The CDR3 reads CASSSGGTGWRPLHF. In DNA form, the CDR3 reads TGTGCCAGCAGCTCCGGCGGGACAGGGTGGAGGCCCCTCCACTTT. The chain employs TRBV5-6 and TRBJ1-6, with 9 bases lining up with TRBD1. Germline V lookup: CDR1 SGHDT, CDR2 YYEEEE. V lost 3 bases to trimming and J lost 13 bases; unmatched junction nucleotides: 11. This CDR3 has 15 amino acids.

This chain links TRBV9 with TRBJ1-2, with TRBD1 matching 8 bases. The V gene end was trimmed by 4 bases and the J gene end by 8 bases; junction bases not matched to a gene: 7. The CDR3 length is 13 residues. The germline gives CDR1 SGDLS, CDR2 YYNGEE. The CDR3 is CASSLGQGEGYTF. DNA for the CDR3: TGTGCCAGCAGCCTTGGACAGGGAGAGGGCTACACCTTC.

A few counts support this clone. This rearrangement joins TRBV7-2 to TRBJ2-3; 9 bases align to TRBD2. V gave up 1 base and J gave up 4 bases; unmatched junction bases: 9. Germline V lookup: CDR1 SGHTA, CDR2 FQGNSA. This CDR3 is built from 17 residues. The CDR3 loop is CASSLVGGGALADTQYF. The CDR3 DNA is TGTGCCAGCAGCTTAGTCGGCGGGGGGGCCCTGGCAGATACGCAGTATTTT.

This clone has only a few counts. The CDR3 DNA reads as TGTGCCAGCAGTGAATCCGGGGACACCGGGGAGCTGTTTTTT. It yields the protein CASSESGDTGELFF. The rearrangement links TRBV25-1 to TRBJ2-2; D perhaps matches TRBD2 (5 bases). Germline values: CDR1 MGHDK, CDR2 SYGVNS. Between the trimmed V and J ends, which lost 1 base and 3 bases, there was a span of 6 bases. The CDR3 is made up of 14 amino acids.

The chain combines TRBV6-5 with TRBJ2-2; 7 bases line up with TRBD2. J was trimmed by 5 bases and V by 6 bases; bases with no gene match: 9. This CDR3 spans 15 amino acids. CDR1 and CDR2 (germline): MNHEY, SVGAGI. CDR3 sequence reads: CASSPFSGATGELFF. In nucleotides, the CDR3 is TGTGCCAGCAGCCCGTTCAGCGGGGCGACCGGGGAGCTGTTTTTT.

The CDR3 DNA sequence: TGTGCCAGCAGTTACAGGCAGAGGGCGGTTGGCTACACCTTC. Residues: CASSYRQRAVGYTF. The V and J genes are TRBV6-5 and TRBJ1-2; D not resolved. The CDR3 is 14 amino acids. From germline, CDR1 is MNHEY and CDR2 SVGAGI. The V and J ends lost 2 bases and 7 bases respectively, with 14 bases between them.

The V gene is TRBV5-1, the J gene TRBJ1-1, with D possibly matching TRBD1 (5 bases). Germline V gene lookup returns CDR1 SGHRS and CDR2 YFSETQ. The CDR3 length is 15 residues. The germline V and J ends were trimmed by 7 bases and 1 base, with 17 bases remaining between them. The CDR3 sequence: CASAPGGGRNTEAFF. Here the CDR3 DNA reads TGCGCCAGCGCCCCCGGGGGGGGGAGGAACACTGAAGCTTTCTTT.

The chain couples TRBV15 to TRBJ2-2; TRBD2 aligns across 7 bases. The CDR3 runs 15 residues. J lost 4 bases, V lost 0 bases, and 2 bases had no gene match. Per germline, CDR1 LNHNV and CDR2 YYDKDF (reference sequence). The CDR3 DNA follows: TGTGCCACCAGCAGAGAGAGGACTAGCACCGGGGAGCTGTTTTTT. This encodes CATSRERTSTGELFF. The complete variable domain, with remaining parts taken from reference TRBV15 and TRBJ2-2, reads DAMVIQNPRYQVTQFGKPVTLSCSQTLNHNVMYWYQQKSSQAPKLLFHYYDKDFNNEADTPDNFQSRRPNTSFCFLDIRSPGLGDTAMYLCATSRERTSTGELFFGEGSRLTVL.

The J gene is TRBJ1-2, the V gene TRBV13, with D uncertain. This CDR3 is built from 15 residues. V was shortened by 6 bases and J by 8 bases, with 22 bases between the two germline ends. The germline CDR1 and CDR2 sequences are PRHDT and FYEKMQ (reference sequence). The CDR3 spells CASRSRGGQVLGYTF. CDR3 coding DNA: TGTGCCAGCAGATCCCGTGGAGGGCAAGTGTTGGGCTACACCTTC.

This clone has only one observation. The rearrangement uses TRBV5-1 and TRBJ2-7, with 8 bases identical to TRBD2. Losses at the gene ends were 3 bases for V and 3 bases for J; bases not matched to a gene: 5. Per germline, CDR1 SGHRS and CDR2 YFSETQ. The CDR3 covers 14 residues. CDR3 in DNA: TGCGCCAGCAGCTCGGGACTAGGCGACTACGAGCAGTACTTC. The encoded protein is CASSSGLGDYEQYF.

V usage is TRBV6-1 and J usage is TRBJ2-3; possible D gene TRBD1, 5 bases. Trimming left V 4 bases short and J 5 bases short, with 13 bases between. The CDR3 sequence is 14 residues long. CDR1 and CDR2 (germline): MNHNS, SASEGT. CDR3 in DNA: TGTGCCAGCAGTGTCGACTTTAGGGGAGATACGCAGTATTTT. As protein: CASSVDFRGDTQYF.

Worth noting for this clone: Mismatch with germline at one junction end may stem from a read error. The rearrangement links TRBV7-9 to TRBJ2-3, with 9 bases identical to TRBD2. The CDR3 totals 16 residues. Germline V gene lookup returns CDR1 SEHNR and CDR2 FQNEAQ (reference sequence). CDR3 sequence: CSSSYSGGPSTDTQYF. The CDR3, as DNA: TGTTCCAGCAGCTATAGCGGGGGACCTAGCACAGATACGCAGTATTTT.

The chain employs TRBV30 and TRBJ1-6, with a possible D match to TRBD1 (6 bases). CDR1 and CDR2 from the germline V gene are GTSNPN and SVGIG (reference sequence). The CDR3 consists of 16 residues. V lost 2 bases to trimming and J lost 2 bases, with 13 bases between them. CDR3 region: CAWSRVGQTYNSPLHF. The CDR3 nucleotides are TGTGCCTGGAGTCGAGTAGGACAGACCTATAATTCACCCCTCCACTTT.